These T cell receptor beta chains were read from a single sample in a study of blood T cell repertoires in COVID-19. TCRdb's table, derived via immunoSEQ multiplex PCR, lists solely in-frame clones and lacks some. The sample comprises around 130,000 clones, roughly 88% of which are singletons, and about 2% rests with the top ten. Sample: peripheral blood. The receptors were gathered from a man between 65 and 85 years old with active COVID-19. Each CDR3 is given with its conserved first and last residue. Each record gives: D gene, V gene, J gene, clone size, CDR3 DNA, CDR3 protein. A D gene is named only where the DNA matches it firmly. Some rows mark clone size as missing; the rest say once, few, many or name a class of expanded clone.

D gene: TRBD1
V gene: TRBV29-1
J gene: TRBJ1-1
clone size: -
CDR3 DNA: TGCAGCGTTGCGACAGGGGCGAACACTGAAGCTTTCTTT
CDR3 protein: CSVATGANTEAFF

D gene: -
V gene: TRBV2
J gene: TRBJ1-1
clone size: few
CDR3 DNA: TGTGCCAGCAGCCCCGGGGGTGTGACTGAAGCTTTCTTT
CDR3 protein: CASSPGGVTEAFF

D gene: TRBD1
V gene: TRBV10-3
J gene: TRBJ2-5
clone size: -
CDR3 DNA: TGTGCCATCAGTGCACAGCCGGGACAGGGGAGCCAAGAGACCCAGTACTTC
CDR3 protein: CAISAQPGQGSQETQYF

D gene: TRBD2
V gene: TRBV7-2
J gene: TRBJ2-7
clone size: -
CDR3 DNA: TGTGCCAGCAGCTTAGAGCGGGGACGGCAGTACTTC
CDR3 protein: CASSLERGRQYF

D gene: -
V gene: TRBV6-6
J gene: TRBJ2-5
clone size: once
CDR3 DNA: TGTGCCAGCTGGAGGGAGGCTGGTGAGACCCAGTACTTC
CDR3 protein: CASWREAGETQYF

D gene: -
V gene: TRBV6-6
J gene: TRBJ1-1
clone size: once
CDR3 DNA: TGTGCCAGCAGTCCCCTCCAAGGGAGGGCTTTCTTT
CDR3 protein: CASSPLQGRAFF

D gene: -
V gene: TRBV2
J gene: TRBJ2-1
clone size: -
CDR3 DNA: TGTGCCAGCAGCTTCGACGGGTACAATGAGCAGTTCTTC
CDR3 protein: CASSFDGYNEQFF

D gene: TRBD1
V gene: TRBV5-1
J gene: TRBJ2-7
clone size: -
CDR3 DNA: TGCGCCAGCAGCTTGGGGGACAGGGGAAACTACGAGCAGTACTTC
CDR3 protein: CASSLGDRGNYEQYF

D gene: -
V gene: TRBV5-1
J gene: TRBJ2-1
clone size: -
CDR3 DNA: TGCGCCAGCAGCTTGCCTCAGGGCAATGAGCAGTTCTTC
CDR3 protein: CASSLPQGNEQFF

D gene: -
V gene: TRBV12-3/TRBV12-4
J gene: TRBJ2-5
clone size: -
CDR3 DNA: TGTGCCAGCAGTTTCGGCAGGGGAGAGACCCAGTACTTC
CDR3 protein: CASSFGRGETQYF

D gene: -
V gene: TRBV10-2
J gene: TRBJ1-1
clone size: -
CDR3 DNA: TGCGCCAGCAGTGACTGGGGGGTCGGGACTGAAGCTTTCTTT
CDR3 protein: CASSDWGVGTEAFF

D gene: -
V gene: TRBV3-1/TRBV3-2
J gene: TRBJ1-2
clone size: few
CDR3 DNA: TGTGCCAGCAGCCTGCGGACAGCCAATGGCTACACCTTC
CDR3 protein: CASSLRTANGYTF

D gene: TRBD1
V gene: TRBV11-2
J gene: TRBJ1-5
clone size: -
CDR3 DNA: TGTGCCAGCAGCCCCGACAGGGATCAGCCCCAGCATTTT
CDR3 protein: CASSPDRDQPQHF

D gene: -
V gene: TRBV28
J gene: TRBJ1-5
clone size: -
CDR3 DNA: TGTGCCAGCAGGCCTCGACAGCAGTATAGCAATCAGCCCCAGCATTTT
CDR3 protein: CASRPRQQYSNQPQHF